These T cell receptor beta chains were read from a single sample in a study of T cells in Graves' hyperthyroidism and ophthalmopathy. MiXCR, applied by TCRdb to the multiplex PCR reads, yields one record per CDR3 protein. The table includes under 450,000 distinct CDR3 sequences, approximately 13% detected once. Sequencing was carried out using blood. These receptors were collected from a man aged 25-45 years with Graves' hyperthyroidism that later progressed to Graves' ophthalmopathy. Each CDR3 is given with its conserved first and last residue. D genes are given only for firm matches. Not every row has a clone size; where given, it reads once, few, many or a size class.

TRBJ2-7 | NA | TRBV4-1 | NA | 18 | CASSQDSQEREISYEQYF | TGCGCCAGCAGCCAAGACTCCCAGGAGCGCGAAATCTCCTACGAGCAGTACTTC
TRBJ2-2 | TRBD1 | TRBV6-1 | many | 16 | CASRTGQRSNTGELFF | TGTGCCAGCAGAACGGGACAGCGCTCGAACACCGGGGAGCTGTTTTTT
TRBJ1-1 | TRBD1 | TRBV4-1 | NA | 16 | CASSQETGALNTEAFF | TGCGCCAGCAGCCAAGAAACAGGGGCGCTGAACACTGAAGCTTTCTTT
TRBJ2-5 | TRBD2 | TRBV6-5 | many | 15 | CASSYKLAGAETQYF | TGTGCCAGCAGTTACAAGTTAGCGGGGGCAGAGACCCAGTACTTC
TRBJ2-7 | NA | TRBV28 | many | 13 | CATRPQGHYEQYF | TGTGCCACCCGACCCCAGGGTCACTACGAGCAGTACTTC
TRBJ1-1 | TRBD1 | TRBV6-1 | many | 13 | CASIPDRGTEAFF | TGTGCCAGCATCCCGGACAGGGGGACTGAAGCTTTCTTT
TRBJ1-2 | NA | TRBV6-5 | NA | 18 | CASSYWRGPEEGNYGYTF | TGTGCCAGCAGTTACTGGCGGGGGCCTGAAGAGGGTAACTATGGCTACACCTTC
TRBJ2-2 | NA | TRBV11-2 | NA | 17 | CASSSHLYILNTGELFF | TGTGCCAGCAGCTCCCATCTCTACATATTGAACACCGGGGAGCTGTTTTTT
TRBJ1-2 | NA | TRBV9 | NA | 14 | CASSVSGLAYGYTF | TGTGCCAGCAGCGTAAGTGGTTTGGCCTATGGCTACACCTTC
TRBJ2-1 | NA | TRBV7-2 | many | 15 | CASSFSGPPYNEQFF | TGTGCCAGCAGCTTCAGCGGGCCGCCATACAATGAGCAGTTCTTC
TRBJ2-7 | NA | TRBV11-1 | many | 13 | CASTAGPHYEQYF | TGTGCCAGCACAGCCGGGCCCCACTACGAGCAGTACTTC
TRBJ2-7 | TRBD2 | TRBV20-1 | many | 16 | CSAQGKSSGSSYEQYF | TGCAGTGCTCAGGGGAAAAGTAGCGGGAGTTCCTACGAGCAGTACTTC
TRBJ2-2 | NA | TRBV24-1 | many | 14 | CATNGRGDTGELFF | TGTGCCACTAATGGTCGTGGGGACACCGGGGAGCTGTTTTTT
TRBJ1-1 | NA | TRBV7-6 | NA | 15 | CASSKTYGVNTEAFF | TGTGCCAGCAGCAAAACATATGGGGTGAACACTGAAGCTTTCTTT
TRBJ1-6 | NA | TRBV12-3/TRBV12-4 | many | 12 | CASSLAYSPLHF | TGTGCCAGCAGTTTAGCGTACTCACCCCTCCACTTT
TRBJ2-3 | NA | TRBV4-1 | few | 13 | CASSLGEGDTQYF | TGCGCCAGCAGCCTGGGGGAGGGGGACACGCAGTATTTT
TRBJ1-2 | NA | TRBV6-1 | many | 15 | CASRSRDRANYGYTF | TGTGCCAGCAGATCCCGGGACCGAGCTAACTATGGCTACACCTTC
TRBJ2-7 | NA | TRBV7-9 | few | 15 | CASSSGGTVSYEQYF | TGTGCCAGCAGCTCGGGCGGGACGGTTTCCTACGAGCAGTACTTC
TRBJ1-1 | NA | TRBV6-5 | few | 15 | CASSYGEGLNTEAFF | TGTGCCAGCAGTTACGGAGAGGGATTGAACACTGAAGCTTTCTTT
TRBJ2-7 | TRBD1 | TRBV6-8 | many | 16 | CASSYSPGQAPYEQYF | TGTGCCAGCAGTTATTCCCCGGGACAGGCACCCTACGAGCAGTACTTC
TRBJ2-5 | TRBD1 | TRBV5-8 | NA | 14 | CASSSTGREETQYF | TGTGCCAGCAGTTCGACAGGGCGGGAAGAGACCCAGTACTTC
TRBJ1-5 | NA | TRBV5-1 | few | 15 | CASSAWGASNQPQHF | TGCGCCAGCAGCGCCTGGGGGGCTAGCAATCAGCCCCAGCATTTT
TRBJ2-2 | TRBD1 | TRBV20-1 | many | 15 | CSARAGTANTGELFF | TGCAGTGCTAGAGCCGGGACAGCGAACACCGGGGAGCTGTTTTTT
TRBJ2-7 | NA | TRBV9 | many | 14 | CASSVAGTTYEQYF | TGTGCCAGCAGCGTAGCGGGCACTACCTACGAGCAGTACTTC
TRBJ1-1 | NA | TRBV20-1 | NA | 13 | CSASQEMDTEAFF | TGCAGTGCCAGCCAGGAGATGGACACTGAAGCTTTCTTT
TRBJ2-7 | NA | TRBV30 | many | 12 | CAWRGFSYEQYF | TGTGCCTGGAGAGGGTTTTCCTACGAGCAGTACTTC
TRBJ1-6 | TRBD1 | TRBV7-9 | many | 15 | CASSGSGTGVSPLHF | TGTGCCAGCAGCGGGTCCGGGACAGGGGTTTCACCCCTCCACTTT
TRBJ2-7 | NA | TRBV2 | many | 12 | CASELSSYEQYF | TGTGCCAGCGAGTTAAGCTCCTACGAGCAGTACTTC
TRBJ2-7 | NA | TRBV7-2 | few | 14 | CASSPDPGAYEQYF | TGTGCCAGCAGCCCAGATCCGGGAGCCTACGAGCAGTACTTC